These 3 T cell receptor beta chains were sequenced from one sample in a study of blood T cells in healthy people across ages. The use of a sample-barcoded 5' primer and a J-beta primer mix characterized a second PCR of roughly 6 to 11 cycles. TCRdb reprocessed the 5' RACE reads with MiXCR, giving one entry per CDR3 protein. This sample has over a million distinct CDR3 sequences, with under 45% found just once. Sequencing was carried out using blood. These receptors all come from a woman in her sixties or seventies in good health.

V gene TRBV6-5 combines with J gene TRBJ2-1, with 8 bases lining up with TRBD1. The V segment lost 2 bases and the J segment 8 bases; nucleotides outside the gene matches: 5. Germline V lookup: CDR1 MNHEY, CDR2 SVGAGI. CDR3 size: 14 residues. In DNA form, the CDR3 reads TGTGCCAGCAGTTACGGGACAGGTCTCCATGAGCAGTTCTTC. It is translated as CASSYGTGLHEQFF.

In its sample, this clonotype was seen many times. The chain combines TRBV29-1 with TRBJ2-7; D remains ambiguous. Looked up from germline, CDR1 is SQVTM and CDR2 is ANQGSEA. There are 13 residues in the CDR3. Trimming took off 2 bases at V and 0 bases at J, with 8 bases between the two ends. CDR3 sequence: CSVETGSSYEQYF. In DNA, the CDR3 is TGCAGCGTTGAAACGGGCAGCTCCTACGAGCAGTACTTC.

This clonotype was recorded a few times. The V gene is TRBV15, the J gene TRBJ2-1, with 8 positions matching TRBD1. This CDR3 spans 14 amino acids. The germline CDR1 and CDR2 sequences are LNHNV and YYDKDF (reference sequence). J was trimmed by 6 bases and V by 4 bases; bases with no gene match: 5. CDR3 DNA: TGTGCCACCAGCACCGACAGGGGATTCAATGAGCAGTTCTTC. Translated: CATSTDRGFNEQFF. The full variable domain, its missing parts supplied by reference TRBV15 and TRBJ2-1, is DAMVIQNPRYQVTQFGKPVTLSCSQTLNHNVMYWYQQKSSQAPKLLFHYYDKDFNNEADTPDNFQSRRPNTSFCFLDIRSPGLGDTAMYLCATSTDRGFNEQFFGPGTRLTVL.